This T cell receptor beta chain is drawn from a study of blood T cell repertoires in COVID-19. This clone was detected a few times. An end of the junction does not agree with germline; a read error may underlie this. Using immunoSEQ multiplex PCR, the repertoire was profiled, and TCRdb retains in-frame clones only, with some absent. In the table there are 400,000 or so clones, over 75% of which are singletons. The germline gives CDR1 ENHRY, CDR2 SYGVKD. This CDR3 has 11 amino acids. The chain carries TRBV10-3 and TRBJ2-7; 9 bases are shared with TRBD1. What was sequenced was PBMCs or T cells enriched from blood (not recorded which). This TCR came from a man younger than 40 who had recovered from COVID-19. This CDR3 is CAISDGTGIDF. The DNA of the CDR3 is TGTGCCATCAGTGACGGGACAGGGATCGACTTC.